This T cell receptor (beta chain) was sequenced for a study of blood T cell repertoires in COVID-19. The wider study: COVID-19 samples collected from the United States, Italy and Spain covered acute and convalescent phases. T cells, B-cell-depleted T cells, or PBMCs provided the cDNA or gDNA that served as material.

The CDR3 contains 13 residues. The germline CDR1 and CDR2 sequences are KGHSH and LQKENI. Trimming took off 3 bases at V and 8 bases at J, with 13 bases between the two ends. In the authors' methods: Estimates of nucleated cell counts were drawn from the amplification of reference gene primers. The protocol was immunoSEQ multiplex PCR, while the TCRdb copy is restricted to in-frame clones and leaves out a portion. V and J calls and clone size come straight from that table; D and trimming were deduced from the DNA. The sample yields about 99,000 clones, about 89% seen once. The chain is built from TRBV18 and TRBJ1-2, with D perhaps matching TRBD1 (5 bases). This sequence was found in a human donor in a cohort sampled during active COVID-19. Sequenced: peripheral blood. For the CDR3, the DNA is TGTGCCAGCTCACCCTCCAGGGTAGAGGGCTACACCTTC. Translated: CASSPSRVEGYTF. The full variable domain, rest sourced from reference TRBV18 and TRBJ1-2, is NAGVMQNPRHLVRRRGQEARLRCSPMKGHSHVYWYRQLPEEGLKFMVYLQKENIIDESGMPKERFSAEFPKEGPSILRIQQVVRGDSAAYFCASSPSRVEGYTFGSGTRLTVV.